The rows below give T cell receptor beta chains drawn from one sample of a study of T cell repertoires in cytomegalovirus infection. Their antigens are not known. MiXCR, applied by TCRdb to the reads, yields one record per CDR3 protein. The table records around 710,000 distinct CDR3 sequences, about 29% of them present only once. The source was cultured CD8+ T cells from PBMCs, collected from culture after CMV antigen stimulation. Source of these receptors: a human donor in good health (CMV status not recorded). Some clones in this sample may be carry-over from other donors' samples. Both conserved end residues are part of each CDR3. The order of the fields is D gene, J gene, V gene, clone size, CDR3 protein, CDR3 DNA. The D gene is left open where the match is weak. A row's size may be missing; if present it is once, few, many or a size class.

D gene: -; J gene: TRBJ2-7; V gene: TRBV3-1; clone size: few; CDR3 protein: CASSQESAAPYYEQYF; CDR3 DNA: TGTGCCAGCAGCCAAGAATCCGCGGCTCCTTACTACGAGCAGTACTTC
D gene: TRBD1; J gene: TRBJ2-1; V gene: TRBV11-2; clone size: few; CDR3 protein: CASRGQANEQFF; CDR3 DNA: TGTGCCAGCAGGGGACAGGCCAATGAGCAGTTCTTC
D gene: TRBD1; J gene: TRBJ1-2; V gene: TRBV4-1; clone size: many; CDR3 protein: CASSQAPFRGPHGYTF; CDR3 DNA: TGCGCCAGCAGCCAAGCCCCTTTCAGGGGGCCCCATGGCTACACCTTC
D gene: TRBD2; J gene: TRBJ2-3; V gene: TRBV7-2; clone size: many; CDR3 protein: CASSLSPAGGSPTDTQYF; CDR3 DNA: TGTGCCAGCAGCTTAAGTCCAGCGGGGGGCTCTCCCACAGATACGCAGTATTTT
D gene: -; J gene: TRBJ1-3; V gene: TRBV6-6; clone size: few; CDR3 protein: CASSYPLGPTGNTIYF; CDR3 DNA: TGTGCCAGCAGTTATCCCCTCGGACCGACTGGAAACACCATATATTTT
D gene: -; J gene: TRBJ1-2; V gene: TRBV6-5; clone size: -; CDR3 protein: CASSYSDAYGYTF; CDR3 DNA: TGTGCCAGCAGTTACTCGGATGCCTATGGCTACACCTTC
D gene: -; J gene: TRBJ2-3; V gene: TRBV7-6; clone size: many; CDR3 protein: CASSSRPADTQYF; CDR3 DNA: TGTGCCAGCAGCTCCAGACCGGCGGATACGCAGTATTTT
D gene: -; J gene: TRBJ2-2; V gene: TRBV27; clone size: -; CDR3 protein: CASSSRTAPNTGELFF; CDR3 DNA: TGTGCCAGCAGTTCGAGGACAGCTCCGAACACCGGGGAGCTGTTTTTT
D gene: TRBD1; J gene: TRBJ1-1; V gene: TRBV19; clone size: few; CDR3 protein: CASSLRTGWLEAFF; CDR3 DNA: TGTGCCAGTAGTCTACGGACAGGGTGGCTTGAAGCTTTCTTT
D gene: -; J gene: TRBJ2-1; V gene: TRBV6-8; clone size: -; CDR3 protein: CASSYSAGFNNEQFF; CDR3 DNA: TGTGCCAGCAGTTACTCCGCAGGGTTTAATAATGAGCAGTTCTTC
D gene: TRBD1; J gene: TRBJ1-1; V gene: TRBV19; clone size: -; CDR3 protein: CASSITGATEAFF; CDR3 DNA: TGTGCCAGTAGTATTACAGGGGCCACTGAAGCTTTCTTT
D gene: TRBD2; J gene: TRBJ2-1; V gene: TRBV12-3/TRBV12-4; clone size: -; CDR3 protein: CASSFPGRSGGANEQFF; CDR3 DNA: TGTGCCAGCAGTTTCCCGGGGAGAAGCGGGGGGGCTAATGAGCAGTTCTTC
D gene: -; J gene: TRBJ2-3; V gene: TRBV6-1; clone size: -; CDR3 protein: CASCGGGTDTQYF; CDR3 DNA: TGTGCCAGCTGCGGGGGCGGCACAGATACGCAGTATTTT
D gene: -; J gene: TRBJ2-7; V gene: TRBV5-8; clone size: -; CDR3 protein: CASSWGSEQYF; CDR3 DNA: TGTGCCAGCAGCTGGGGTAGTGAGCAGTACTTC
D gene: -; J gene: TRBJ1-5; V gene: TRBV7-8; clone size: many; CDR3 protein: CASSPRAFNQPQHF; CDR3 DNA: TGTGCCAGCAGCCCTCGGGCCTTTAATCAGCCCCAGCATTTT
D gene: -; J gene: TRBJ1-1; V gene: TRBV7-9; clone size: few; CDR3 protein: CASSGRTALNTEAFF; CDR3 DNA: TGTGCCAGCAGCGGCAGGACAGCTCTGAACACTGAAGCTTTCTTT
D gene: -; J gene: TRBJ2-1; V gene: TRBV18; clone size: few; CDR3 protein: CASSPPSGPGEQFF; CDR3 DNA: TGTGCCAGCTCACCACCCTCTGGTCCGGGGGAGCAGTTCTTC
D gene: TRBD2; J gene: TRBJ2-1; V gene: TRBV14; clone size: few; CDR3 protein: CASSQESYEASGLENEQFF; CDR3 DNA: TGTGCCAGCAGCCAAGAGTCCTACGAGGCTAGCGGGTTGGAAAATGAGCAGTTCTTC
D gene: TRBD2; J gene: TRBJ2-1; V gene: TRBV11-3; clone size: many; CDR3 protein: CASSLGAGGNEQFF; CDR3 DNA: TGTGCCAGCAGCTTAGGAGCGGGGGGCAATGAGCAGTTCTTC
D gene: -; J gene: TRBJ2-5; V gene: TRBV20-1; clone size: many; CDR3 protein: CSAGAGVSETQYF; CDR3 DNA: TGCAGTGCTGGGGCTGGGGTCAGCGAGACCCAGTACTTC
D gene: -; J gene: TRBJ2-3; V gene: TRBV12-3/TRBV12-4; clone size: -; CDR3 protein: CASTPDTQYF; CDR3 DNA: TGTGCCAGCACCCCAGATACGCAGTATTTT
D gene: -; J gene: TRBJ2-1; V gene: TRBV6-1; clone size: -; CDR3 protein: CASSKGLTETYNEQFF; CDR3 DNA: TGTGCCAGCTCCAAGGGGCTGACAGAGACCTACAATGAGCAGTTCTTC
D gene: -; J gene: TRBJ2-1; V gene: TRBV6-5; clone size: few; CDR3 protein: CATGGYRNNEQFF; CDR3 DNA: TGTGCCACCGGTGGGTACAGAAACAATGAGCAGTTCTTC
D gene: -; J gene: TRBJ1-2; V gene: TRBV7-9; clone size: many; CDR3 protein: CASSLFGWWNNYGYTF; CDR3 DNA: TGTGCCAGCAGCCTCTTCGGATGGTGGAATAACTATGGCTACACCTTC
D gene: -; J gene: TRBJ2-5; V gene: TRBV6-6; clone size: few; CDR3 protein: CASSYLGGLGETQYF; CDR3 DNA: TGTGCCAGCAGTTACCTGGGGGGGCTTGGGGAGACCCAGTACTTC
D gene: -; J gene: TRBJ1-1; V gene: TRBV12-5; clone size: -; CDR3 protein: CASGLSLGYTNTEAFF; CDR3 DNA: TGTGCTAGTGGTTTGTCCCTCGGTTACACTAACACTGAAGCTTTCTTT
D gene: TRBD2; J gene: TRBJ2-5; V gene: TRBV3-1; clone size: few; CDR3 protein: CASSHLDGRGVETQYF; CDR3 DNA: TGTGCCAGCAGCCACCTCGACGGGCGGGGGGTCGAGACCCAGTACTTC
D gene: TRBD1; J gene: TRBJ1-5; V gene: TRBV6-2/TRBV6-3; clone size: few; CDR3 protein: CASRFMTGLQPQHF; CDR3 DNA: TGTGCCAGCAGATTTATGACAGGGCTACAGCCCCAGCATTTT
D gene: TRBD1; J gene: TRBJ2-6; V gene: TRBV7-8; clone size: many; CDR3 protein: CASSLWGDRVHGANVLTF; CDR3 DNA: TGTGCCAGCAGCTTATGGGGGGACAGGGTGCATGGGGCCAACGTCCTGACTTTC
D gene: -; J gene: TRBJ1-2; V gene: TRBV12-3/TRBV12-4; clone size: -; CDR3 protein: CASVGGGPIYGYTF; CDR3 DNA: TGTGCCAGCGTAGGAGGGGGGCCGATCTATGGCTACACCTTC
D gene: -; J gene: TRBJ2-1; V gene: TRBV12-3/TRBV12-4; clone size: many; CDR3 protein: CASSLSLLSPPGEAYNEQFF; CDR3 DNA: TGTGCCAGCAGTTTATCGCTGCTTTCCCCACCGGGGGAGGCCTACAATGAGCAGTTCTTC
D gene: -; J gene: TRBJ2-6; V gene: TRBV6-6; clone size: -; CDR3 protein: CASNQPYSGANVLTF; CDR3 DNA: TGTGCCAGCAACCAGCCTTACTCTGGGGCCAACGTCCTGACTTTC
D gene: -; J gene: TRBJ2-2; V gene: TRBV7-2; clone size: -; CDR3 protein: CASSLAPGDLWTGELFF; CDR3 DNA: TGTGCCAGCAGCTTGGCCCCAGGGGATTTATGGACCGGGGAGCTGTTTTTT
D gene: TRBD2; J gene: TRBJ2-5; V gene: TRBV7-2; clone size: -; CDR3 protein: CASSASGGPETQYF; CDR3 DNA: TGTGCCAGCAGCGCTAGCGGGGGCCCAGAGACCCAGTACTTC
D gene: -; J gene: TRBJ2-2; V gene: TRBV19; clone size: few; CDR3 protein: CASSIVSGELFF; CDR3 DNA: TGTGCCAGTAGTATAGTGAGCGGGGAGCTGTTTTTT
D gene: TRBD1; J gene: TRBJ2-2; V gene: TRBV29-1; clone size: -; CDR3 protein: CSVDWGTGKTGELFF; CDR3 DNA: TGCAGCGTTGATTGGGGGACAGGGAAGACCGGGGAGCTGTTTTTT
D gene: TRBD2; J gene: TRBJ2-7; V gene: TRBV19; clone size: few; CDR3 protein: CASRGTTSEYEQYF; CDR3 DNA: TGTGCCAGTAGAGGGACGACTAGCGAGTACGAGCAGTACTTC
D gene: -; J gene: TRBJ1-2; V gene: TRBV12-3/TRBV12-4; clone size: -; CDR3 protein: CASSISDSYGYTF; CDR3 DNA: TGTGCCAGCAGTATCTCGGACAGCTATGGCTACACCTTC
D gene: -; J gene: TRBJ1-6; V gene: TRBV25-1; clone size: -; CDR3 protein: CASSESDSRSHF; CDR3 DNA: TGTGCCAGCAGTGAATCGGACAGTCGCTCCCACTTT
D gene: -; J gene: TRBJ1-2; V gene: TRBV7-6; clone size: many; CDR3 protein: CASSSQGGSYGYTF; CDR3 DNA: TGTGCCAGCAGCTCACAGGGAGGGAGCTATGGCTACACCTTC
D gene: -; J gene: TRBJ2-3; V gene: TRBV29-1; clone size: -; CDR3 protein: CSVGQCITFSCDTQYF; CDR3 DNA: TGCAGCGTAGGACAGTGCATTACTTTTTCTTGTGATACGCAGTATTTT
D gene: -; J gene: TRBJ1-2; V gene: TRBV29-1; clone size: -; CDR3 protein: CSVRADYGYTF; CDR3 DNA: TGCAGCGTTCGGGCGGACTATGGCTACACCTTC
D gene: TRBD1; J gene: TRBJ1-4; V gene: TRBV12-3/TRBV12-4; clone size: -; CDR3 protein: CASSYRGGKAEKLFF; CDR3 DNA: TGTGCCAGCAGTTATAGAGGGGGCAAGGCTGAAAAACTGTTTTTT
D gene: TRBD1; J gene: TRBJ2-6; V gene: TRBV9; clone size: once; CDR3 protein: CVSSVGQDSGANVLTF; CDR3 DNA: TGTGTCAGCAGCGTAGGACAGGACTCTGGGGCCAACGTCCTGACTTTC
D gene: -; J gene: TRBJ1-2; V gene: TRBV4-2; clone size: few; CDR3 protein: CASSQASWGAHGYTF; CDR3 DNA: TGTGCCAGCAGCCAAGCCAGCTGGGGTGCTCATGGCTACACCTTC
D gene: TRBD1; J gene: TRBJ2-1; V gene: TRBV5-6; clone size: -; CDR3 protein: CASSLTGEEDEQFF; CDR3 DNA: TGTGCCAGCAGCTTGACAGGGGAAGAAGATGAGCAGTTCTTC
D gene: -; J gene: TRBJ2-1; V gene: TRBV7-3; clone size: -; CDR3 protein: CASSPRRLTAGTNNEQFF; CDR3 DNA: TGTGCCAGCAGCCCCCGGCGTCTTACGGCAGGGACCAACAATGAGCAGTTCTTC
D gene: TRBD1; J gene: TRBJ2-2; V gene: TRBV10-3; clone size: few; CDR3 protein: CAITLDRGENTGELFF; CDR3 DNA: TGTGCCATCACCCTGGACAGGGGAGAGAACACCGGGGAGCTGTTTTTT
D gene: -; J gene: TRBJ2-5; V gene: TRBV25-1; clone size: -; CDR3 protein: CASSGTGRQETQYF; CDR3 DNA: TGTGCCAGCAGCGGGACTGGGCGCCAAGAGACCCAGTACTTC
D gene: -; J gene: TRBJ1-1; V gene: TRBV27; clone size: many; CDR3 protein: CASSAGYTEAFF; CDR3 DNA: TGTGCCAGCAGTGCTGGGTACACTGAAGCTTTCTTT
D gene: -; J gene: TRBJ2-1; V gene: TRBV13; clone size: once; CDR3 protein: CASSKGSVHEQFF; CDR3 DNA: TGTGCCAGCAGCAAGGGGTCAGTCCATGAGCAGTTCTTC
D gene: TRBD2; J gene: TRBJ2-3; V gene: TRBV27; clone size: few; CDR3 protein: CASSWEAAGGTDTQYF; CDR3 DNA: TGTGCCAGCAGTTGGGAGGCAGCGGGAGGCACAGATACGCAGTATTTT
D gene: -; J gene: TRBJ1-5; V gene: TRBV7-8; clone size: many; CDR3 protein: CASSSYLDSNQPQHF; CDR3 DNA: TGTGCCAGCAGCTCCTACTTGGATAGCAATCAGCCCCAGCATTTT
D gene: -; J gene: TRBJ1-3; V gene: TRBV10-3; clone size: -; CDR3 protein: CAISDPEGPGNTIYF; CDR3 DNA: TGTGCCATCAGTGACCCCGAGGGACCTGGAAACACCATATATTTT
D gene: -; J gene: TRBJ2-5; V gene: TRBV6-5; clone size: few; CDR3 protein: CASRGSRGLQETQYF; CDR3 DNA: TGTGCCAGCAGGGGAAGTCGGGGCCTTCAAGAGACCCAGTACTTC
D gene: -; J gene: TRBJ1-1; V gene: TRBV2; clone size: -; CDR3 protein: CASSEDKGRYTEAFF; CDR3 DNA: TGTGCCAGCAGTGAAGACAAAGGACGGTACACTGAAGCTTTCTTT
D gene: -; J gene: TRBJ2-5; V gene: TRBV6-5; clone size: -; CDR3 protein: CASRSGREYF; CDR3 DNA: TGTGCCAGCCGGTCGGGACGTGAGTACTTC